These T cell receptor beta chains were read from a single sample in a study of human thymus T cells. The assay was immunoSEQ multiplex PCR, and TCRdb's table has in-frame clones only and misses some. The repertoire holds tens of thousands of clones, around 94% seen once, with around 5.9% in the top ten. The sample comprised blood. Every receptor here comes from a boy under three years old with a congenital heart defect but otherwise immunologically healthy. Both conserved end residues are part of each CDR3. Each record gives: V gene, D gene, clone size, J gene, CDR3 protein, CDR3 DNA. D genes are given only for firm matches. Clone size is stated in some rows and not others, as once, few, many or a class when expanded.

v_call: TRBV12-2
d_call: .
clone_size: once
j_call: TRBJ2-3
cdr3_aa: CASRLVPRLIRTDTQYF
cdr3_nt: TGTGCAAGTCGCTTAGTCCCCCGACTTATTCGCACAGATACGCAGTATTTT

v_call: TRBV19
d_call: .
clone_size: .
j_call: TRBJ2-1
cdr3_aa: CASSIDLWQGGNEQFF
cdr3_nt: TGTGCCAGTAGTATAGATCTTTGGCAGGGCGGCAATGAGCAGTTCTTC

v_call: TRBV18
d_call: .
clone_size: .
j_call: TRBJ1-1
cdr3_aa: CASSPQGNTEAFF
cdr3_nt: TGTGCCAGCTCACCACAGGGGAACACTGAAGCTTTCTTT

v_call: TRBV27
d_call: .
clone_size: .
j_call: TRBJ2-7
cdr3_aa: CASRERQSYEQYF
cdr3_nt: TGTGCCAGCAGGGAACGACAGTCCTACGAGCAGTACTTC

v_call: TRBV10-1
d_call: TRBD2
clone_size: .
j_call: TRBJ2-2
cdr3_aa: CASSESRAPSGRATGELFF
cdr3_nt: TGCGCCAGCAGTGAGTCGAGGGCGCCTAGCGGGAGGGCGACCGGGGAGCTGTTTTTT

v_call: TRBV4-3
d_call: .
clone_size: .
j_call: TRBJ1-5
cdr3_aa: CASSQDLSDSNQPQHF
cdr3_nt: TGCGCCAGCAGCCAAGATCTTTCGGATAGCAATCAGCCCCAGCATTTT

v_call: TRBV6-6
d_call: TRBD1
clone_size: .
j_call: TRBJ2-7
cdr3_aa: CASSRDRSYEQYF
cdr3_nt: TGTGCCAGCAGTAGGGACAGGTCCTACGAGCAGTACTTC

v_call: TRBV19
d_call: TRBD2
clone_size: .
j_call: TRBJ2-1
cdr3_aa: CASSLADYNEQFF
cdr3_nt: TGTGCCAGTAGTCTAGCGGACTACAATGAGCAGTTCTTC

v_call: TRBV6-5
d_call: .
clone_size: .
j_call: TRBJ2-7
cdr3_aa: CASSGRASYEQYF
cdr3_nt: TGTGCCAGCAGCGGCAGGGCATCCTACGAGCAGTACTTC

v_call: TRBV5-8
d_call: .
clone_size: .
j_call: TRBJ2-1
cdr3_aa: CASSLVGIRRDEQFF
cdr3_nt: TGTGCCAGCAGCTTGGTGGGGATCCGACGGGATGAGCAGTTCTTC

v_call: TRBV14
d_call: TRBD1
clone_size: .
j_call: TRBJ2-1
cdr3_aa: CASPRTGFNEQFF
cdr3_nt: TGTGCCAGCCCACGGACAGGTTTCAATGAGCAGTTCTTC

v_call: TRBV7-6
d_call: .
clone_size: once
j_call: TRBJ2-3
cdr3_aa: CASSLFGGADTQYF
cdr3_nt: TGTGCCAGCAGCTTATTCGGGGGAGCAGATACGCAGTATTTT

v_call: TRBV5-6
d_call: TRBD2
clone_size: .
j_call: TRBJ2-5
cdr3_aa: CASSRLAGGRETQYF
cdr3_nt: TGTGCCAGCAGCCGACTAGCGGGGGGGCGGGAGACCCAGTACTTC

v_call: TRBV6-1
d_call: .
clone_size: .
j_call: TRBJ2-1
cdr3_aa: CASSYRNEQFF
cdr3_nt: TGTGCCAGCAGTTATCGGAATGAGCAGTTCTTC

v_call: TRBV27
d_call: TRBD2
clone_size: .
j_call: TRBJ2-7
cdr3_aa: CASKIAGEYYEQYF
cdr3_nt: TGTGCCAGTAAAATAGCGGGAGAGTACTACGAGCAGTACTTC

v_call: TRBV12-5
d_call: TRBD2
clone_size: once
j_call: TRBJ2-1
cdr3_aa: CASGLVFPFGGDPYNEQFF
cdr3_nt: TGTGCTAGTGGTTTGGTATTCCCTTTTGGGGGGGATCCCTACAATGAGCAGTTCTTC

v_call: TRBV2
d_call: .
clone_size: .
j_call: TRBJ2-7
cdr3_aa: CASSDTYEQYF
cdr3_nt: TGTGCCAGCAGTGACACCTACGAGCAGTACTTC

v_call: TRBV6-6
d_call: .
clone_size: .
j_call: TRBJ2-1
cdr3_aa: CASSLTAAREQFF
cdr3_nt: TGTGCCAGCAGCTTAACAGCAGCTCGTGAGCAGTTCTTC

v_call: TRBV5-5
d_call: .
clone_size: .
j_call: TRBJ2-7
cdr3_aa: CASSFSGAGEQYF
cdr3_nt: TGTGCCAGCAGCTTTTCCGGGGCTGGAGAGCAGTACTTC

v_call: TRBV11-3
d_call: TRBD2
clone_size: .
j_call: TRBJ2-2
cdr3_aa: CASSPRTSGGSGELFF
cdr3_nt: TGTGCCAGCAGCCCCCGGACTAGCGGGGGTTCCGGGGAGCTGTTTTTT

v_call: TRBV7-9
d_call: .
clone_size: once
j_call: TRBJ2-2
cdr3_aa: CASSLGGAGELFF
cdr3_nt: TGTGCCAGCAGCTTAGGTGGGGCCGGGGAGCTGTTTTTT

v_call: TRBV5-1
d_call: .
clone_size: .
j_call: TRBJ1-1
cdr3_aa: CASSLTDGEAFF
cdr3_nt: TGCGCCAGCAGCTTGACGGACGGAGAAGCTTTCTTT

v_call: TRBV19
d_call: TRBD1
clone_size: .
j_call: TRBJ2-5
cdr3_aa: CASSIYRGRGGETQYF
cdr3_nt: TGTGCCAGTAGTATTTACAGGGGGCGAGGTGGAGAGACCCAGTACTTC

v_call: TRBV6-5
d_call: TRBD1
clone_size: .
j_call: TRBJ2-7
cdr3_aa: CANPRTGPSYEQYF
cdr3_nt: TGTGCCAATCCCCGGACAGGGCCATCCTACGAGCAGTACTTC

v_call: TRBV9
d_call: .
clone_size: once
j_call: TRBJ2-5
cdr3_aa: CASSVDQGWETQYF
cdr3_nt: TGTGCCAGCAGCGTGGACCAGGGGTGGGAGACCCAGTACTTC

v_call: TRBV7-2
d_call: TRBD1
clone_size: .
j_call: TRBJ2-2
cdr3_aa: CASSPQGARDGELFF
cdr3_nt: TGTGCCAGCAGCCCGCAGGGGGCAAGAGACGGGGAGCTGTTTTTT

v_call: TRBV18
d_call: .
clone_size: .
j_call: TRBJ2-7
cdr3_aa: CASSPLSGPLAYEQYF
cdr3_nt: TGTGCCAGCTCACCACTATCCGGACCCCTGGCCTACGAGCAGTACTTC

v_call: TRBV30
d_call: .
clone_size: few
j_call: TRBJ2-1
cdr3_aa: CAWSKLGAYNEQFF
cdr3_nt: TGTGCCTGGAGTAAGCTAGGGGCCTACAATGAGCAGTTCTTC

v_call: TRBV7-9
d_call: TRBD2
clone_size: .
j_call: TRBJ2-7
cdr3_aa: CASSFGTSGIEQYF
cdr3_nt: TGTGCCAGCAGCTTTGGGACTAGCGGGATCGAGCAGTACTTC

v_call: TRBV28
d_call: TRBD2
clone_size: .
j_call: TRBJ2-3
cdr3_aa: CASLGLAGSQGGTDTQYF
cdr3_nt: TGTGCCAGCCTGGGACTAGCGGGATCACAAGGCGGCACAGATACGCAGTATTTT

v_call: TRBV7-9
d_call: TRBD1
clone_size: .
j_call: TRBJ2-7
cdr3_aa: CASSLSQGVTEQYF
cdr3_nt: TGTGCCAGCAGCTTGAGCCAGGGGGTTACCGAGCAGTACTTC

v_call: TRBV7-9
d_call: TRBD1
clone_size: .
j_call: TRBJ2-4
cdr3_aa: CASSSGQGGGIQYF
cdr3_nt: TGTGCCAGCAGCTCTGGACAGGGAGGAGGCATTCAGTACTTC

v_call: TRBV7-9
d_call: .
clone_size: .
j_call: TRBJ2-3
cdr3_aa: CASSLYGGGTDTQYF
cdr3_nt: TGTGCCAGCAGCTTATATGGGGGAGGCACAGATACGCAGTATTTT

v_call: TRBV4-1
d_call: TRBD2
clone_size: .
j_call: TRBJ2-2
cdr3_aa: CASSQRVAGVRTGELFF
cdr3_nt: TGCGCCAGCAGCCAAAGGGTAGCGGGAGTACGGACCGGGGAGCTGTTTTTT

v_call: TRBV9
d_call: TRBD2
clone_size: .
j_call: TRBJ2-3
cdr3_aa: CASSVWAGGLADTQYF
cdr3_nt: TGTGCCAGCAGCGTTTGGGCGGGGGGGCTTGCGGATACGCAGTATTTT

v_call: TRBV27
d_call: TRBD2
clone_size: .
j_call: TRBJ2-3
cdr3_aa: CASSPAPGLGADTQYF
cdr3_nt: TGTGCCAGCAGTCCGGCCCCGGGACTAGGTGCAGATACGCAGTATTTT

v_call: TRBV12-5
d_call: .
clone_size: .
j_call: TRBJ1-5
cdr3_aa: CASGLLGRADNQPQHF
cdr3_nt: TGTGCTAGTGGTTTGCTCGGACGGGCCGATAATCAGCCCCAGCATTTT

v_call: TRBV6-1
d_call: TRBD1
clone_size: .
j_call: TRBJ2-5
cdr3_aa: CASSEEVGDRGSETQYF
cdr3_nt: TGTGCCAGCAGTGAAGAAGTGGGGGACAGGGGGTCGGAGACCCAGTACTTC

v_call: TRBV19
d_call: .
clone_size: .
j_call: TRBJ2-1
cdr3_aa: CASSIVGGNNEQFF
cdr3_nt: TGTGCCAGTAGTATAGTTGGGGGGAACAATGAGCAGTTCTTC

v_call: TRBV18
d_call: TRBD1
clone_size: .
j_call: TRBJ1-1
cdr3_aa: CASSLGTAEAFF
cdr3_nt: TGTGCCAGCTCACTAGGGACAGCTGAAGCTTTCTTT

v_call: TRBV10-3
d_call: TRBD1
clone_size: .
j_call: TRBJ1-2
cdr3_aa: CATAGQGWGYTF
cdr3_nt: TGTGCCACCGCTGGACAGGGATGGGGCTACACCTTC

v_call: TRBV5-4
d_call: .
clone_size: .
j_call: TRBJ2-7
cdr3_aa: CASSSDMTYEQYF
cdr3_nt: TGTGCCAGCAGCTCTGACATGACCTACGAGCAGTACTTC

v_call: TRBV10-3
d_call: .
clone_size: few
j_call: TRBJ1-2
cdr3_aa: CAIKAYGDYGYTF
cdr3_nt: TGTGCCATCAAGGCGTATGGGGACTATGGCTACACCTTC

v_call: TRBV6-1
d_call: TRBD1
clone_size: once
j_call: TRBJ2-7
cdr3_aa: CASSEAPRDRGNHEQYF
cdr3_nt: TGTGCCAGCAGTGAGGCGCCCCGGGACAGGGGGAATCACGAGCAGTACTTC

v_call: TRBV9
d_call: .
clone_size: .
j_call: TRBJ1-2
cdr3_aa: CASSVGASFRTGYGYTF
cdr3_nt: TGTGCCAGCAGCGTAGGCGCCTCCTTTCGAACTGGCTATGGCTACACCTTC

v_call: TRBV6-5
d_call: .
clone_size: .
j_call: TRBJ1-3
cdr3_aa: CASSYNGGSGNTIYF
cdr3_nt: TGTGCCAGCAGTTACAACGGAGGATCTGGAAACACCATATATTTT

v_call: TRBV19
d_call: TRBD1
clone_size: .
j_call: TRBJ1-2
cdr3_aa: CASSITGQGNYGYTF
cdr3_nt: TGTGCCAGTAGTATAACCGGACAGGGAAACTATGGCTACACCTTC

v_call: TRBV6-5
d_call: .
clone_size: .
j_call: TRBJ2-5
cdr3_aa: CASRGRRSGTQYF
cdr3_nt: TGTGCCAGCAGGGGCAGGCGGTCCGGGACCCAGTACTTC

v_call: TRBV29-1
d_call: TRBD2
clone_size: .
j_call: TRBJ2-2
cdr3_aa: CSVVLAGGPLIGELFF
cdr3_nt: TGCAGCGTTGTACTAGCGGGAGGGCCATTAATCGGGGAGCTGTTTTTT

v_call: TRBV7-2
d_call: .
clone_size: .
j_call: TRBJ2-5
cdr3_aa: CASSFVGGAKETQYF
cdr3_nt: TGTGCCAGCAGCTTTGTAGGGGGGGCGAAAGAGACCCAGTACTTC

v_call: TRBV5-4
d_call: TRBD2
clone_size: once
j_call: TRBJ2-7
cdr3_aa: CAMGRGGGEQYF
cdr3_nt: TGTGCCATGGGCCGGGGGGGAGGCGAGCAGTACTTC

v_call: TRBV2
d_call: .
clone_size: .
j_call: TRBJ2-7
cdr3_aa: CASRPIPDSTTYEQYF
cdr3_nt: TGTGCCAGCAGGCCAATTCCCGACTCGACGACCTACGAGCAGTACTTC

v_call: TRBV11-2
d_call: TRBD1
clone_size: .
j_call: TRBJ2-4
cdr3_aa: CASSDTGDLAKNIQYF
cdr3_nt: TGTGCCAGCAGCGATACAGGGGACCTAGCCAAAAACATTCAGTACTTC

v_call: TRBV10-3
d_call: .
clone_size: .
j_call: TRBJ2-7
cdr3_aa: CAISESFYEQYF
cdr3_nt: TGTGCCATCAGTGAGTCCTTTTACGAGCAGTACTTC

v_call: TRBV4-3
d_call: TRBD1
clone_size: .
j_call: TRBJ2-1
cdr3_aa: CASSHGTGDNEQFF
cdr3_nt: TGCGCCAGCAGCCATGGGACAGGGGACAATGAGCAGTTCTTC

v_call: TRBV7-9
d_call: .
clone_size: .
j_call: TRBJ1-4
cdr3_aa: CASSLFLGSEEKLFF
cdr3_nt: TGTGCCAGCAGCTTATTTCTGGGGTCAGAAGAAAAACTGTTTTTT

v_call: TRBV28
d_call: TRBD2
clone_size: .
j_call: TRBJ2-3
cdr3_aa: CASSNPSGRTDTQYF
cdr3_nt: TGTGCCAGCAGTAACCCCAGCGGGAGAACAGATACGCAGTATTTT

v_call: TRBV27
d_call: TRBD1
clone_size: .
j_call: TRBJ2-7
cdr3_aa: CASSHTRDSLSYEQYF
cdr3_nt: TGTGCCAGCAGTCACACCCGGGACAGTCTTTCCTACGAGCAGTACTTC